These 2 T cell receptor beta chains originate from one sample sequenced in a study of cytomegalovirus exposure and HLA in healthy donors. Data came from immunoSEQ multiplex PCR; TCRdb stores just in-frame clones and leaves some out. This table has 100,000 to 150,000 clones, over 85% appearing once. The sample was PBMCs. These receptor sequences come from a man aged 30-40 years in good health and CMV-seronegative.

V usage is TRBV6-5 and J usage is TRBJ1-1; D is ambiguous. Trimming shortened V by 4 bases and J by 0 bases, and 6 bases separated the two germline ends. CDR3 length: 13 amino acids. CDR1 and CDR2 from the germline V gene are MNHEY and SVGAGI. The DNA of the CDR3 is TGTGCCAGCAGTTCGGGGTTGAACACTGAAGCTTTCTTT. It codes for CASSSGLNTEAFF.

The V call is TRBV6-4, the J call TRBJ2-3; perhaps TRBD2 as D (7 bases). V lost 0 bases to trimming and J lost 2 bases, with 9 bases between them. This CDR3 is built from 15 residues. The germline V gene has CDR1 MRHNA and CDR2 SNTAGT. Here the CDR3 reads CASSDSRGATDTQYF. As DNA, the CDR3 is TGTGCCAGCAGTGACTCACGGGGGGCCACAGATACGCAGTATTTT.